One T cell receptor beta chain is described in this entry. The target antigen is unknown. PCR employed 60 Vbeta and 13 Jbeta primers. Method: immunoSEQ multiplex PCR; TCRdb's copy keeps in-frame clones and lacks some. Its table records about 55,000 clones. This entry is derived from a study of cytomegalovirus exposure and HLA in healthy donors. As for the study in general: The study placed 70% to 90% of its 398 genotyped donors in the Caucasian-associated ancestry cluster.

Study outcomes and limitations: Most TCR sequences proved rare, with some public TCRs found in many donors.

The source material was PBMCs. The origin of this receptor is a man aged 50 to 59 in good health and CMV-seropositive.

The CDR3 DNA reads TGCGCCAGCAGCCAAGATGGGGGCAGCAATCAGCCCCAGCATTTT. Translated, it gives CASSQDGGSNQPQHF. The chain couples TRBV4-3 to TRBJ1-5; the D gene is possibly TRBD1 (6 bases). CDR3 length: 15 amino acids. Germline V gene sequence: CDR1 LGHNA, CDR2 YSLEER. V was shortened by 0 bases and J by 1 base, with 7 bases between the two germline ends.